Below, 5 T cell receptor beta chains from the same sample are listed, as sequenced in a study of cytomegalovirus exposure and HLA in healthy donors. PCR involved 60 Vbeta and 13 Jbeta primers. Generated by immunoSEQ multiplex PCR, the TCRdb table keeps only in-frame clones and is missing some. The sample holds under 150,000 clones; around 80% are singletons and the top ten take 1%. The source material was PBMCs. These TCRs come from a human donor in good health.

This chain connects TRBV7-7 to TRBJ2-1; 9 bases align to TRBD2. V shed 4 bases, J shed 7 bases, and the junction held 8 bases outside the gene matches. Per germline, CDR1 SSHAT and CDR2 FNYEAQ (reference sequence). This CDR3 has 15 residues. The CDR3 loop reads CASSSRAGGSNEQFF. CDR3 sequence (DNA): TGTGCCAGCAGCTCTCGAGCGGGGGGAAGTAATGAGCAGTTCTTC.

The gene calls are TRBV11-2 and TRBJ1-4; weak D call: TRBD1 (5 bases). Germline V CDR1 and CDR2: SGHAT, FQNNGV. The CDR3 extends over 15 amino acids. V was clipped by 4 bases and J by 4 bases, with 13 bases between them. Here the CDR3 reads CASSYDSGINEKLFF. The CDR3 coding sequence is TGTGCCAGCAGCTACGACTCAGGGATTAATGAAAAACTGTTTTTT.

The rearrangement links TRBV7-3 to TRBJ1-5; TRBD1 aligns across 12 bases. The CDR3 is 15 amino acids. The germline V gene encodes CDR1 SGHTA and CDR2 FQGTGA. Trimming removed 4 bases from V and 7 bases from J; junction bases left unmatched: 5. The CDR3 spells CASSSGQGAKQPQHF. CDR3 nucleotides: TGTGCCAGCAGCTCGGGACAGGGGGCCAAGCAGCCCCAGCATTTT. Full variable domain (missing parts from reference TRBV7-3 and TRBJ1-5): GAGVSQTPSNKVTEKGKYVELRCDPISGHTALYWYRQSLGQGPEFLIYFQGTGAADDSGLPNDRFFAVRPEGSVSTLKIQRTERGDSAVYLCASSSGQGAKQPQHFGDGTRLSIL.

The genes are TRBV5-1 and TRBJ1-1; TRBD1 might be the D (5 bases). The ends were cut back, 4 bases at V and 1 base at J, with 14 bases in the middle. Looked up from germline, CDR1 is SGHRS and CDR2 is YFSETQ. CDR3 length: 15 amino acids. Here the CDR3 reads CASSPYFQGNTEAFF. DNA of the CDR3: TGCGCCAGCAGCCCTTACTTTCAGGGGAACACTGAAGCTTTCTTT.

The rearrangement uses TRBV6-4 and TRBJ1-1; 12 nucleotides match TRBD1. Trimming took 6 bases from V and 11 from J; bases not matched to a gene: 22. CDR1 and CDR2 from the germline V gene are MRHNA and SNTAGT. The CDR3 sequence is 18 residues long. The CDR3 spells CASSLELRKGQGAKGAFF. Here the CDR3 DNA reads TGTGCCAGCAGCCTTGAATTAAGGAAGGGACAGGGGGCAAAGGGGGCTTTCTTT.